This T cell receptor (beta chain) was identified during a study of blood T cell repertoires in COVID-19. Across the whole study: Donors in the United States, Italy and Spain gave samples during acute or convalescent COVID-19.

Trimming took off 3 bases at V and 7 bases at J, with 15 bases between the two ends. CDR1 and CDR2 (germline): MNHNS, SASEGT. The CDR3 runs to 14 residues. Some clones are missing from TCRdb's copy, which holds only in-frame ones; the method was immunoSEQ multiplex PCR. The sample contains 150,000 or so clones, roughly 88% of which appear only once. Enrolled through a virtual design, the participants were between 18 and 89 years of age and came from under 25 US areas. The chain joins TRBV6-1 to TRBJ1-2; D gene unclear. The sequenced material came from PBMCs or T cells enriched from blood (not recorded which). The receptor was derived from a man between 50 and 59 years old who had recovered from COVID-19. For the CDR3, the DNA is TGTGCCAGCAGTGACCTCGGGGAGTTCGGTGGCTACACCTTC. Translating it yields CASSDLGEFGGYTF.